This TCR beta chain was captured by sequencing in a study of T cell repertoires in cytomegalovirus infection. Study-level results: HLA-C-restricted CMV-specific TCR beta clonotypes were dominant in the ex vivo response.

The CDR3 spans 16 residues. V dropped 6 bases and J dropped 5 bases, with 20 bases sitting between them. TCRdb reprocessed the reads via MiXCR and lists one record per CDR3 protein. The sample lists a few hundred thousand distinct CDR3 sequences, 30% to 40% occurring once. Comment on this clonotype: Its matching antigen is unknown.

The rearrangement joins TRBV12-3 or TRBV12-4 to TRBJ1-5; D might be TRBD1 (5 bases). Source: cultured PBMCs, taken from culture after CMV antigen stimulation. The sequence was obtained from a human donor in good health (CMV status not recorded). Some clones in this sample may be carry-over from other donors' samples. CDR3 sequence: CASSAGGARPHQPQHF. The CDR3 coding sequence is TGTGCCAGCAGCGCGGGAGGGGCAAGGCCCCATCAGCCCCAGCATTTT.